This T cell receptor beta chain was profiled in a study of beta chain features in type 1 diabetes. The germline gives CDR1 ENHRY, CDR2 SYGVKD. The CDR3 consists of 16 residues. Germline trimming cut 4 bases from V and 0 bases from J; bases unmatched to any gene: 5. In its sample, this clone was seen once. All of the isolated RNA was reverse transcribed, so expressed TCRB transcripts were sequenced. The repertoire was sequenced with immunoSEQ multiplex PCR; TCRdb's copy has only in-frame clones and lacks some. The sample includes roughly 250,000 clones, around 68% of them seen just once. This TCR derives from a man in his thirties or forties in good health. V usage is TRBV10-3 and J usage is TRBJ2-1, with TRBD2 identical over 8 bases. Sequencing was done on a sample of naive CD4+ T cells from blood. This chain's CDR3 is CAISVTSGPSYNEQFF. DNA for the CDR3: TGTGCCATCAGTGTCACTAGCGGTCCCTCCTACAATGAGCAGTTCTTC.